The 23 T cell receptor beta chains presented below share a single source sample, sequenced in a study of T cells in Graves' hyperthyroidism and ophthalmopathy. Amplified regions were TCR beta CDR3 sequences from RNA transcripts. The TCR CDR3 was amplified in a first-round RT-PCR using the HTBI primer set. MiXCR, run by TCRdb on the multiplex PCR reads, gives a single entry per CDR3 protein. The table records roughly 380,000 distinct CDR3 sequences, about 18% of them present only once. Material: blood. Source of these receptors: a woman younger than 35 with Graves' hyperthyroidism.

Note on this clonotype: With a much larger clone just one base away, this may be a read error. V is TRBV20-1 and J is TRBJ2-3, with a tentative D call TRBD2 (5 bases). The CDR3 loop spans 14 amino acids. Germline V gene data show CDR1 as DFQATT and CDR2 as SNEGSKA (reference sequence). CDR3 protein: CSAPRVPSTDSQYF. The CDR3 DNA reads TGCAGTGCCCCTCGGGTTCCTAGCACAGATTCGCAGTATTTT.

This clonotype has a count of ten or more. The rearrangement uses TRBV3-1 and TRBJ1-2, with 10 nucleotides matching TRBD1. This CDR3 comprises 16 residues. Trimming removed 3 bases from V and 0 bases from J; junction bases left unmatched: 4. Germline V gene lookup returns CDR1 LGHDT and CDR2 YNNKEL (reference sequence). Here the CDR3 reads CASSHGTGVANYGYTF. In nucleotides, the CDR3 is TGTGCCAGCAGCCATGGGACAGGGGTTGCTAACTATGGCTACACCTTC.

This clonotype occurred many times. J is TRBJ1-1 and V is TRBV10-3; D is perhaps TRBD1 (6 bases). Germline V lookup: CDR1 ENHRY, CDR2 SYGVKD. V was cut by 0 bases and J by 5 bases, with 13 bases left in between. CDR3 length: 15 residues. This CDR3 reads CAISESVRDTTEAFF. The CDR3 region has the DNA TGTGCCATCAGTGAGTCGGTTAGGGACACAACTGAAGCTTTCTTT.

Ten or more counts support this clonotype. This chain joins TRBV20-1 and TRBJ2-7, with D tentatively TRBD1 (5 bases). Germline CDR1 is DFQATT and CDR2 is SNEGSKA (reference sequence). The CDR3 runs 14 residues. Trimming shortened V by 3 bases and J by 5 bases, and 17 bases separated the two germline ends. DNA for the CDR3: TGCAGTGCTAGCCTTGGTGGCAGGGTCCACGAGCAGTACTTC. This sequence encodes CSASLGGRVHEQYF.

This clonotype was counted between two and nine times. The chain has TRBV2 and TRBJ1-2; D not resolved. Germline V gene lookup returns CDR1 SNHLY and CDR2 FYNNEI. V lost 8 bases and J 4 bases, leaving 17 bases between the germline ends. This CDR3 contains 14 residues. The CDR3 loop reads CASGRGGWSYGYTF. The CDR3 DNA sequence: TGTGCCAGCGGTCGCGGAGGATGGAGCTATGGCTACACCTTC.

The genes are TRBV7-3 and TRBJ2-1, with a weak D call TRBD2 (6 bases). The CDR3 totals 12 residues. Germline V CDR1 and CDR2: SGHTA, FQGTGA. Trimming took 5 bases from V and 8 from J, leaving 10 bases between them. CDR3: CASSRPGDEQFF. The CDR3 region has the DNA TGTGCCAGCAGCAGACCGGGGGATGAGCAGTTCTTC.

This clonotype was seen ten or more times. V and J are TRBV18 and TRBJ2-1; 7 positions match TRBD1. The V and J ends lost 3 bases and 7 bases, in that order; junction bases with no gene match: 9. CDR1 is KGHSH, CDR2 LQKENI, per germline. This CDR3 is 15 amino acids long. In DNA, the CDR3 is TGTGCCAGCTCACCGGAGGACAGGACCAAGAATGAGCAGTTCTTC. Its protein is CASSPEDRTKNEQFF.

CDR3 nucleotide sequence: TGTGCCAGCAGTGTAGAAGGGAATTCACCCCTCCACTTT. It codes for CASSVEGNSPLHF. V and J are TRBV2 and TRBJ1-6; no clear D. CDR3 length equals 13 residues. The germline V gene has CDR1 SNHLY and CDR2 FYNNEI. V shed 4 bases and J shed 7 bases, with 8 bases lying between them.

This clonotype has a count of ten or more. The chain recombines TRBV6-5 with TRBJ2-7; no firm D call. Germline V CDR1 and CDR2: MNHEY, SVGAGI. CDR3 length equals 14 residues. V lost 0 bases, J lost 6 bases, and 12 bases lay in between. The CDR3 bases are TGTGCCAGCAGTTACTCGGTAATGCGGTCCGAGCAGTACTTC. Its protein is CASSYSVMRSEQYF.

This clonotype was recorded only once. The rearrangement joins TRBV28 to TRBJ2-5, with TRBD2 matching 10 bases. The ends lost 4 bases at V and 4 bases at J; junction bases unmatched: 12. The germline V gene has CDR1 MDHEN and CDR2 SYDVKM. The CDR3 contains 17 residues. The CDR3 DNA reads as TGTGCCAGCAGTTCGGATTTGGTAGCGGGGGGCCGAGAGACCCAGTACTTC. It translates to CASSSDLVAGGRETQYF.

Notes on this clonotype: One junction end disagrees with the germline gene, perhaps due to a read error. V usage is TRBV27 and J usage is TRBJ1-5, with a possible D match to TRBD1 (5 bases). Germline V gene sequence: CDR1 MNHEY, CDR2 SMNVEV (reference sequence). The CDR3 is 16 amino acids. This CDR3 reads CASTLFSQGGNQPQHF. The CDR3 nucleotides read TGTGCCAGCACTTTATTCTCCCAGGGAGGCAATCAGCCCCAGCATTTT.

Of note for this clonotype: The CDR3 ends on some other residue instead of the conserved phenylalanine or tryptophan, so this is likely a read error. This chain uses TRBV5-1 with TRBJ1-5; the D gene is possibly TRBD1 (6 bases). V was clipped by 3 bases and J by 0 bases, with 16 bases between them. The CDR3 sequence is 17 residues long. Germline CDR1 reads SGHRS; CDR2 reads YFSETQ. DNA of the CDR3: TGCGCCAGCAGCTCAAACGGACAGCCTTATAGCAATCAGCCCCAGCATTTG. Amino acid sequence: CASSSNGQPYSNQPQHL.

CDR3: CASSPLRTGKTQYF. The CDR3 coding sequence is TGTGCCAGCAGTCCCCTCCGGACAGGGAAAACCCAGTACTTC. This sequence joins TRBV12-3 or TRBV12-4 and TRBJ2-5; 8 nucleotides align to TRBD1. V trimming: 5 bases; J trimming: 8 bases; junction bases outside the gene matches: 10. This CDR3 is 14 amino acids long.

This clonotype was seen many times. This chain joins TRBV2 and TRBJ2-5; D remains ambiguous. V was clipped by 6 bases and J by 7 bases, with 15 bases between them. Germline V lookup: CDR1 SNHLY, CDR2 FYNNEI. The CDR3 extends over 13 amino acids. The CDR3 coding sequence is TGTGCCAGCAGGAAAGACCGCACCGGGACCCAGTACTTC. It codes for CASRKDRTGTQYF.

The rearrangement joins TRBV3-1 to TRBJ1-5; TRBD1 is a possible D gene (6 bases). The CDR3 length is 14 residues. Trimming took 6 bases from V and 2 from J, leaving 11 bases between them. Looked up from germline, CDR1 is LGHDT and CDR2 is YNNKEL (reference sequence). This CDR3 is CASSNGGGNQPQHF. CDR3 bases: TGTGCCAGCAGTAACGGGGGCGGCAATCAGCCCCAGCATTTT. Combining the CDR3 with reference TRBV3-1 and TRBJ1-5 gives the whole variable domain DTAVSQTPKYLVTQMGNDKSIKCEQNLGHDTMYWYKQDSKKFLKIMFSYNNKELIINETVPNRFSPKSPDKAHLNLHINSLELGDSAVYFCASSNGGGNQPQHFGDGTRLSIL.

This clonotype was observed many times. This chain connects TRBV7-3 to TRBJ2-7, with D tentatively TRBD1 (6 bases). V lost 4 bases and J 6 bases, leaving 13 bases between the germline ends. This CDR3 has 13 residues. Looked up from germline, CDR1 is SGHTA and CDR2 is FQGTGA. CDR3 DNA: TGTGCCAGCAGCTACGCACAGGGCGGCGAGCAGTACTTC. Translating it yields CASSYAQGGEQYF. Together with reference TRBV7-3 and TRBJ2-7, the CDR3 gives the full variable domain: GAGVSQTPSNKVTEKGKYVELRCDPISGHTALYWYRQSLGQGPEFLIYFQGTGAADDSGLPNDRFFAVRPEGSVSTLKIQRTERGDSAVYLCASSYAQGGEQYFGPGTRLTVT.

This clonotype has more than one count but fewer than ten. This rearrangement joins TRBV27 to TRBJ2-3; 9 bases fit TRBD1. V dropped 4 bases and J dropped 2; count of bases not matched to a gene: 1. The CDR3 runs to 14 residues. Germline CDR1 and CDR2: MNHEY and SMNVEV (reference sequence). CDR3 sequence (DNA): TGTGCCAGCAGTTGGGACAGGGTCACAGATACGCAGTATTTT. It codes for CASSWDRVTDTQYF.

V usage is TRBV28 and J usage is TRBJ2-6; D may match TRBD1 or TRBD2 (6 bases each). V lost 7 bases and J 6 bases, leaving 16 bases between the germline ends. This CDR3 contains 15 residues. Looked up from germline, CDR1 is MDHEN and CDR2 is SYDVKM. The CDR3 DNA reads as TGTGCCAGCACTACAAGGGGGGTTCAGGCCAACGTCCTGACTTTC. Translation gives CASTTRGVQANVLTF.

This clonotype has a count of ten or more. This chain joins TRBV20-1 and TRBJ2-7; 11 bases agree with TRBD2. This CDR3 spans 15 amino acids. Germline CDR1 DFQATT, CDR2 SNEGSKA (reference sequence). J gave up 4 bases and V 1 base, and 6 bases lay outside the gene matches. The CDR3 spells CSARASSGGRYEQYF. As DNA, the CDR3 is TGCAGTGCTAGAGCTTCTAGCGGGGGGAGGTACGAGCAGTACTTC.

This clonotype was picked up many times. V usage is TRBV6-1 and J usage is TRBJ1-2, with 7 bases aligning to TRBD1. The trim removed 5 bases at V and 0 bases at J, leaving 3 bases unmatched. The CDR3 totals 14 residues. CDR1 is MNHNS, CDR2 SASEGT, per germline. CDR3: CASSPGQPNYGYTF. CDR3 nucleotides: TGTGCCAGCAGTCCGGGACAGCCTAACTATGGCTACACCTTC.

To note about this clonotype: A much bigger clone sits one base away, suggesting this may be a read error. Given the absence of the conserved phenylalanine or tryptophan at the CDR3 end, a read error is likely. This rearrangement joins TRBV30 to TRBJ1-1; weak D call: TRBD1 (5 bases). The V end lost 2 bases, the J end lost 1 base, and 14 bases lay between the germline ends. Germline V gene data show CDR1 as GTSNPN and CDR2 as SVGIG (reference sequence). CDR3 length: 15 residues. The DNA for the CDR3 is TGTGCCTGGAGTACCTGGCACAGGAGGAACACTGAAGCTTTCTGT. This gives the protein CAWSTWHRRNTEAFC.

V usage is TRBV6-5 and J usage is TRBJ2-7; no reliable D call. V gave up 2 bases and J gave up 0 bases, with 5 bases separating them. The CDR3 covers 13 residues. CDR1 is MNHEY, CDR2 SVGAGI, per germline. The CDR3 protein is CASSYTVSYEQYF. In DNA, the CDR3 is TGTGCCAGCAGTTACACAGTCTCCTACGAGCAGTACTTC.

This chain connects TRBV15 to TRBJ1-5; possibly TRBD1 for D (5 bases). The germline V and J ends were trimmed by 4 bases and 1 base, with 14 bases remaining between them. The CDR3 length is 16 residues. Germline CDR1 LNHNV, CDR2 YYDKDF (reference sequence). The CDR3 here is CATSIRGVRSNQPQHF. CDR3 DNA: TGTGCCACCAGCATAAGAGGGGTTCGGAGCAATCAGCCCCAGCATTTT.